The 23 T cell receptor beta chains reported below all come from one sample, sequenced in a study of cytomegalovirus exposure and HLA in healthy donors. Using immunoSEQ multiplex PCR, the repertoire was profiled, and TCRdb retains in-frame clones only, with some absent. The sample carries about 120,000 clones, roughly 90% recorded once. Input material: PBMCs. These receptors originate from a woman between 18 and 29 years old in good health and CMV-seropositive.

The chain links TRBV19 to TRBJ2-3; possibly TRBD2 for D (6 bases). Germline CDR1 LNHDA, CDR2 SQIVND (reference sequence). The CDR3 extends over 18 amino acids. Trimming cost V 3 bases and J 2 bases, with 21 bases left between them. The CDR3 region has the DNA TGTGCCAGTAGTATCGGATGGCGGGGCAAAAAAGTCACAGATACGCAGTATTTT. Encoded protein: CASSIGWRGKKVTDTQYF.

This clone came up once. The chain recombines TRBV29-1 with TRBJ2-2; a weak D match, TRBD1 (5 bases). Germline CDR1 SQVTM, CDR2 ANQGSEA. V dropped 4 bases and J dropped 0 bases, with 12 bases sitting between them. The CDR3 totals 15 residues. The CDR3 DNA reads as TGCAGCGTTGTCGGCGAACAGGCGAACACCGGGGAGCTGTTTTTT. It translates to CSVVGEQANTGELFF.

The chain joins TRBV19 to TRBJ2-6; weak D call: TRBD1 (6 bases). The CDR3 is 18 amino acids. Germline V CDR1 and CDR2: LNHDA, SQIVND (reference sequence). The germline V and J ends were trimmed by 1 base and 4 bases, with 17 bases remaining between them. The CDR3 here is CASSIGSRGYAGANVLTF. DNA of the CDR3: TGTGCCAGTAGTATAGGAAGCAGGGGCTACGCGGGGGCCAACGTCCTGACTTTC.

The V gene is TRBV6-1, the J gene TRBJ1-5; a weak D match, TRBD1 (5 bases). The length of the CDR3 is 14 residues. Germline CDR1 reads MNHNS; CDR2 reads SASEGT. The germline V and J ends were trimmed by 6 bases and 5 bases, with 14 bases remaining between them. CDR3 protein: CASRDTGHYQPQHF. In nucleotides, the CDR3 is TGTGCCAGCAGGGATACAGGTCACTATCAGCCCCAGCATTTT.

This rearrangement joins TRBV4-1 to TRBJ2-5; D is perhaps TRBD2 (7 bases). The germline V gene has CDR1 MGHRA and CDR2 YSYEKL. CDR3 length equals 15 residues. The ends were cut back, 2 bases at V and 5 bases at J, with 15 bases in the middle. CDR3 in amino acids: CASSQLSGGRETQYF. Written as DNA, the CDR3 is TGCGCCAGCAGCCAACTTTCGGGGGGCCGGGAGACCCAGTACTTC.

This clone was detected once. The J gene is TRBJ2-1, the V gene TRBV11-3, with 14 bases identical to TRBD2. CDR1 is SGHNT, CDR2 YENEEA, per germline. The CDR3 length is 15 residues. The V segment lost 5 bases and the J segment 14 bases; nucleotides outside the gene matches: 11. The DNA of the CDR3 is TGTGCCAGCAGCACCGGGACTAGCGGGAGTCTCTGGAAGTTCTTC. Translation: CASSTGTSGSLWKFF.

In this sample, this clone turned up once. The chain has TRBV4-1 and TRBJ2-5, with 8 bases matching TRBD2. Germline CDR1 MGHRA, CDR2 YSYEKL. CDR3 length: 15 residues. With 6 bases clipped from V and 2 bases from J, the junction kept 8 bases outside the gene matches. For the CDR3, the DNA is TGCGCCAGCAGTCGGAATAGCGGGGAACAAGAGACCCAGTACTTC. It is translated as CASSRNSGEQETQYF.

CDR3 nucleotide sequence: TGTGCCAGCAGCCCCCGCGGGGGCTGGACTGAAGCTTTCTTT. Residues: CASSPRGGWTEAFF. The chain joins TRBV5-6 to TRBJ1-1; TRBD1 is a possible D gene (6 bases). The CDR3 contains 14 residues. Trimming took 4 bases from V and 5 from J, leaving 15 bases between them. The V gene's germline CDR1 is SGHDT and CDR2 YYEEEE.

This chain joins TRBV19 and TRBJ1-5, with TRBD1 matching 7 bases. The V gene end was trimmed by 3 bases and the J gene end by 6 bases; junction bases not matched to a gene: 11. The CDR3 sequence is 16 residues long. Germline CDR1 LNHDA, CDR2 SQIVND (reference sequence). DNA for the CDR3: TGTGCCAGTAGTATCTCGCAGGGGGGCGGAAGTCAGCCCCAGCATTTT. Translating it yields CASSISQGGGSQPQHF.

The J gene is TRBJ2-1, the V gene TRBV29-1; a possible D gene is TRBD2 (7 bases). Germline lookup yields CDR1 SQVTM and CDR2 ANQGSEA. Trimming pared 6 bases from V and 11 bases from J, leaving 11 bases between. The CDR3 is 10 amino acids. CDR3 nucleotides: TGCAGCGTGGGGGGGCAGAAGCAGTTCTTC. It is translated as CSVGGQKQFF.

The chain is built from TRBV5-6 and TRBJ2-4; D is uncertain. The CDR3 loop spans 14 amino acids. Trimming cost V 1 base and J 0 bases, with 5 bases left between them. Looked up from germline, CDR1 is SGHDT and CDR2 is YYEEEE. CDR3 protein: CASSLIVAKNIQYF. The CDR3, as DNA: TGTGCCAGCAGCTTGATCGTAGCCAAAAACATTCAGTACTTC.

The rearrangement links TRBV7-2 to TRBJ2-1, with 8 bases aligning to TRBD2. This CDR3 spans 15 amino acids. V lost 5 bases and J lost 7; bases outside the gene matches: 10. Looked up from germline, CDR1 is SGHTA and CDR2 is FQGNSA. The CDR3 DNA follows: TGTGCCAGCAGCATCCGGACTAGCCTCAGGAATGAGCAGTTCTTC. Translating gives CASSIRTSLRNEQFF.

The rearrangement links TRBV18 to TRBJ2-4; TRBD1 is a possible D gene (5 bases). V gave up 0 bases and J gave up 8 bases, with 17 bases separating them. The CDR3 has 16 amino acids. Germline V lookup: CDR1 KGHSH, CDR2 LQKENI. DNA for the CDR3: TGTGCCAGCTCACCACCGCTCGCCGCAGGGTCGGACATTCAGTACTTC. The encoded protein is CASSPPLAAGSDIQYF.

The chain employs TRBV6-6 and TRBJ1-2; the D is unclear. This CDR3 comprises 13 residues. Looked up from germline, CDR1 is MNHNY and CDR2 is SVGAGI (reference sequence). V was cut by 10 bases and J by 8 bases, with 20 bases left in between. The DNA for the CDR3 is TGTGCCACCCAACCTAGAGGGCGCGGGGGCTACACCTTC. Translated, it gives CATQPRGRGGYTF.

The chain carries TRBV29-1 and TRBJ2-5; 8 bases are shared with TRBD2. The CDR3 is 16 amino acids. CDR1 and CDR2 from the germline V gene are SQVTM and ANQGSEA. Trimming removed 0 bases from V and 4 bases from J; junction bases left unmatched: 10. The CDR3 DNA reads TGCAGCGTTGAAGATAGGGGGACTAGTTTCCGAGAGACCCAGTACTTC. This encodes CSVEDRGTSFRETQYF.

The DNA of the CDR3 is TGTGCCAGCAGCTTGAGATCCGGGGCTGAAGCTTTCTTT. As protein: CASSLRSGAEAFF. The chain carries TRBV5-6 and TRBJ1-1; D unclear. Germline CDR1 and CDR2: SGHDT and YYEEEE. The CDR3 is 13 amino acids. V was shortened by 1 base and J by 6 bases, with 10 bases between the two germline ends.

CDR3 in DNA: TGTGCCAGCACCATGGGGACACGTTCACCCCTCCACTTT. Its translation is CASTMGTRSPLHF. The chain carries TRBV11-2 and TRBJ1-6, with D possibly being TRBD1 (6 bases). V lost 7 bases, J lost 9 bases, and 13 bases lay in between. Germline-derived CDR1 and CDR2 are SGHAT and FQNNGV. The CDR3 runs to 13 residues.

This clone showed up just a few times. The chain employs TRBV30 and TRBJ1-1; 8 nucleotides agree with TRBD1. Germline assignment: CDR1 GTSNPN and CDR2 SVGIG (reference sequence). Germline trimming cut 2 bases from V and 5 bases from J; bases unmatched to any gene: 10. The CDR3 runs to 15 residues. The CDR3 DNA follows: TGTGCCTGGAGTCCTTTCACAGGGGGACGAACTGAAGCTTTCTTT. It yields the protein CAWSPFTGGRTEAFF. The entire variable domain, with the rest obtained from reference TRBV30 and TRBJ1-1, is as follows: SQTIHQWPATLVQPVGSPLSLECTVEGTSNPNLYWYRQAAGRGLQLLFYSVGIGQISSEVPQNLSASRPQDRQFILSSKKLLLSDSGFYLCAWSPFTGGRTEAFFGQGTRLTVV.

The chain links TRBV11-2 to TRBJ2-7; D uncertain. Germline V gives CDR1 SGHAT, CDR2 FQNNGV. The CDR3 length is 11 residues. V dropped 2 bases and J dropped 4 bases, with 3 bases sitting between them. CDR3 bases: TGTGCCAGCAGCTTATATTACGAGCAGTACTTC. The encoded protein is CASSLYYEQYF.

The V call is TRBV30, the J call TRBJ2-3; TRBD2 agrees at 10 bases. V gave up 3 bases and J gave up 5 bases; unmatched junction bases: 14. The CDR3 sequence is 17 residues long. Per germline, CDR1 GTSNPN and CDR2 SVGIG (reference sequence). This CDR3 is CAWRLLGAGGAGDTQYF. CDR3 sequence (DNA): TGTGCCTGGAGGTTATTGGGAGCGGGAGGGGCGGGAGATACGCAGTATTTT. Full variable domain (missing parts from reference TRBV30 and TRBJ2-3): SQTIHQWPATLVQPVGSPLSLECTVEGTSNPNLYWYRQAAGRGLQLLFYSVGIGQISSEVPQNLSASRPQDRQFILSSKKLLLSDSGFYLCAWRLLGAGGAGDTQYFGPGTRLTVL.

This chain links TRBV4-1 with TRBJ2-5; 7 bases are a match to TRBD2. The length of the CDR3 is 14 residues. The V gene's germline CDR1 is MGHRA and CDR2 YSYEKL. The V and J ends lost 2 bases and 3 bases, in that order; junction bases with no gene match: 3. CDR3 loop: CASSQLTSKETQYF. Written as DNA, the CDR3 is TGCGCCAGCAGCCAATTGACTAGCAAAGAGACCCAGTACTTC.

The J gene is TRBJ1-5, the V gene TRBV5-6; 7 nucleotides match TRBD1. The germline V gene has CDR1 SGHDT and CDR2 YYEEEE. This CDR3 region has 15 residues. Trimming cost V 1 base and J 2 bases; bases outside gene matches: 3. The CDR3 DNA follows: TGTGCCAGCAGCTTGTCTGGACAGGGCAATCAGCCCCAGCATTTT. Residues: CASSLSGQGNQPQHF.

This chain connects TRBV19 to TRBJ2-7; 11 bases are shared with TRBD2. Germline CDR1 LNHDA, CDR2 SQIVND (reference sequence). There are 15 residues in the CDR3. Unmatched junction bases numbered 9, after V lost 7 bases and J lost 4 bases. Written as DNA, the CDR3 is TGTGCCAGTACGGGGCTAGCGGGAGGAGAGTACGAGCAGTACTTC. It specifies CASTGLAGGEYEQYF. Full variable domain (outside the CDR3, taken from reference TRBV19 and TRBJ2-7): DGGITQSPKYLFRKEGQNVTLSCEQNLNHDAMYWYRQDPGQGLRLIYYSQIVNDFQKGDIAEGYSVSREKKESFPLTVTSAQKNPTAFYLCASTGLAGGEYEQYFGPGTRLTVT.